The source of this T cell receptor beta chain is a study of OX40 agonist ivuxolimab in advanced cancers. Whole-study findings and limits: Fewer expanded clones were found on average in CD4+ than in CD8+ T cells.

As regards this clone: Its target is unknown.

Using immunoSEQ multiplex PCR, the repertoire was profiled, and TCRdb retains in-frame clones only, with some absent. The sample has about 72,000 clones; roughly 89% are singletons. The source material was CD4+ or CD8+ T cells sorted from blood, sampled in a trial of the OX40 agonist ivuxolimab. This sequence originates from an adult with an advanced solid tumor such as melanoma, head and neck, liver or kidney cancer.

DNA for the CDR3: TGCGCCAGCAGCTTGGGTGCGGGTATGAACACTGAAGCTTTCTTT. This sequence encodes CASSLGAGMNTEAFF. The rearrangement links TRBV5-1 to TRBJ1-1; D uncertain. The CDR3 extends over 15 amino acids. Trimming removed 0 bases at V and 0 bases at J, with 9 bases between. Germline loops: CDR1 SGHRS, CDR2 YFSETQ.